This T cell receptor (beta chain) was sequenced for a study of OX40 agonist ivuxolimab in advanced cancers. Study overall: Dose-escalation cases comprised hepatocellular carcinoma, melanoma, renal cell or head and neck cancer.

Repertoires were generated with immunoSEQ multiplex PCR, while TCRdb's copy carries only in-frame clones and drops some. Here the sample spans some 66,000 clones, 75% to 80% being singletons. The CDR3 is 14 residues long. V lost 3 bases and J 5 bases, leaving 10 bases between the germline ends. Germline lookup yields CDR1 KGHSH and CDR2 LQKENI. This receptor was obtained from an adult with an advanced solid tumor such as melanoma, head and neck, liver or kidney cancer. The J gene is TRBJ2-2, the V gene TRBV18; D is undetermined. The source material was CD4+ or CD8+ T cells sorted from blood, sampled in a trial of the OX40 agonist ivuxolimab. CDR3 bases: TGTGCCAGCTCACCTAGATCCTGGACCGGGGAGCTGTTTTTT. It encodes CASSPRSWTGELFF.